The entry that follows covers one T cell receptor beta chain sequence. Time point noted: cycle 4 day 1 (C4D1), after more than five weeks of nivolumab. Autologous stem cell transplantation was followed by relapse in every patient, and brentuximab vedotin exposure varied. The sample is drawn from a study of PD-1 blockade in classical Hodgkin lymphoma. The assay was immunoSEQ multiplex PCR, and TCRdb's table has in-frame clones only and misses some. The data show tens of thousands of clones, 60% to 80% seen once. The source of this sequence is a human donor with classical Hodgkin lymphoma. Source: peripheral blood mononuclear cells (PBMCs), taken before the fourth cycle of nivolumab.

DNA for the CDR3: TGTGCCAGTAGGACAGGCCTTAACACTGAAGCTTTCTTT. It specifies CASRTGLNTEAFF. V gene TRBV19 combines with J gene TRBJ1-1; D is perhaps TRBD1 (6 bases). Germline CDR1 and CDR2: LNHDA and SQIVND (reference sequence). With 6 bases removed from V and 2 bases from J, the gap between germline ends came to 10 bases. The CDR3 spans 13 residues.